Below, 25 T cell receptor beta chains from the same sample are listed, as sequenced in a study of blood T cell repertoires in COVID-19. Profiled with immunoSEQ multiplex PCR; TCRdb holds only in-frame clones, not every one. The table lists approximately 120,000 clones, roughly four fifths of them singletons. Source material: PBMCs or T cells enriched from blood (not recorded which). The receptors were gathered from a man aged 25-40 years who had recovered from COVID-19.

The chain joins TRBV21-1 to TRBJ2-7; TRBD2 is the table's D call, not checked against the DNA. TRBV21-1 is assigned pseudogene status. The CDR3 covers 19 residues. CDR3: CASSHRALAGGSFSYEQYF. The CDR3 nucleotides are TGTGCCAGCAGCCACAGGGCCCTAGCGGGAGGCTCCTTCTCCTACGAGCAGTACTTC.

The chain carries TRBV5-1 and TRBJ2-7; 8 nucleotides align to TRBD1. The germline V gene has CDR1 SGHRS and CDR2 YFSETQ. Trimming at V came to 4 bases and at J to 3 bases, leaving 3 bases not matched to a gene. The CDR3 totals 13 residues. The CDR3 DNA reads as TGCGCCAGCAGCACCGGACAGGGCTACGAGCAGTACGTC. Translating it yields CASSTGQGYEQYV.

The V gene is TRBV5-4, the J gene TRBJ2-5; possible D gene TRBD1, 5 bases. The CDR3 loop spans 15 amino acids. Per the germline V gene, CDR1 is SGHNT and CDR2 is YYREEE (reference sequence). V was cut by 6 bases and J by 5 bases, with 20 bases left in between. CDR3 bases: TGTGCCAGCAACGAAAGGGGAAGGGGTCGGGAGACCCAGTACTTC. It is translated as CASNERGRGRETQYF.

This clone was seen a single time. Here the CDR3 reads CASSSHPKQGEGEKLFF. In DNA form, the CDR3 reads TGTGCCAGCAGCTCACACCCTAAACAGGGGGAAGGCGAAAAACTGTTTTTT. The chain employs TRBV5-6 and TRBJ1-4; 8 bases fit TRBD1. Germline V gives CDR1 SGHDT, CDR2 YYEEEE. This CDR3 contains 17 residues. V trimming: 3 bases; J trimming: 8 bases; junction bases outside the gene matches: 15.

The rearrangement links TRBV7-3 to TRBJ2-5; D is uncertain. With 1 base removed from V and 4 bases from J, the gap between germline ends came to 7 bases. The CDR3 extends over 13 amino acids. Germline V gives CDR1 SGHTA, CDR2 FQGTGA. The CDR3 DNA reads TGTGCCAGCAGCTTAAGGCTAGGAGAGACCCAGTACTTC. Its protein product is CASSLRLGETQYF.

The chain joins TRBV7-9 to TRBJ1-2, with a possible D match to TRBD1 (5 bases). Germline V gives CDR1 SEHNR, CDR2 FQNEAQ (reference sequence). This CDR3 has 15 residues. V was trimmed by 5 bases and J by 0 bases, leaving 13 bases between them. This CDR3 reads CASSAGGEANYGYTF. CDR3 in DNA: TGTGCCAGCAGCGCTGGGGGGGAAGCTAACTATGGCTACACCTTC. The full variable domain, in which reference TRBV7-9 and TRBJ1-2 provide the parts outside the CDR3, is DTGVSQNPRHKITKRGQNVTFRCDPISEHNRLYWYRQTLGQGPEFLTYFQNEAQLEKSRLLSDRFSAERPKGSFSTLEIQRTEQGDSAMYLCASSAGGEANYGYTFGSGTRLTVV.

The DNA for the CDR3 is TGTGCCAGCAGTGGACAGGGGTTTGAAAAACTGTTTTTT. Amino acids: CASSGQGFEKLFF. The chain carries TRBV28 and TRBJ1-4; 9 positions agree with TRBD1. There are 13 residues in the CDR3. J was trimmed by 7 bases and V by 5 bases; bases with no gene match: 2. In germline, CDR1 is MDHEN, CDR2 SYDVKM.

The chain carries TRBV5-1 and TRBJ1-1; 8 bases map to TRBD1. Losses at the gene ends were 5 bases for V and 5 bases for J; bases not matched to a gene: 2. Per the germline V gene, CDR1 is SGHRS and CDR2 is YFSETQ. The CDR3 is 12 residues long. The DNA of the CDR3 is TGCGCCAGCAGACAGGGGGGGACTGAAGCTTTCTTT. This encodes CASRQGGTEAFF.

This chain connects TRBV27 to TRBJ2-7; no firm D call. The CDR3 consists of 14 residues. Trimming cost V 0 bases and J 0 bases, with 6 bases left between them. Germline V gives CDR1 MNHEY, CDR2 SMNVEV (reference sequence). The CDR3 DNA follows: TGTGCCAGCAGTTTATCGTACAACTCCTACGAGCAGTACGTC. Translation: CASSLSYNSYEQYV.

V and J are TRBV18 and TRBJ1-1; TRBD1 matches at 7 bases. CDR1 KGHSH and CDR2 LQKENI come from the germline V gene. With V trimmed by 3 bases and J by 0 bases, 16 bases remained unmatched. The CDR3 has 19 amino acids. As DNA, the CDR3 is TGTGCCAGCTCACCCCTCATCGGGACGACAGGGCCCATGAACACTGAAGCTTTCTTT. This translates into CASSPLIGTTGPMNTEAFF.

This clone was counted once. The chain employs TRBV27 and TRBJ1-6, with TRBD1 identical over 7 bases. This CDR3 contains 16 residues. Germline V gives CDR1 MNHEY, CDR2 SMNVEV (reference sequence). The ends lost 5 bases at V and 5 bases at J; junction bases unmatched: 9. CDR3 in DNA: TGTGCCAGCAGTAATGAGGGACAGAGAGATAATTCACCCCTCCACTTT. This codes for CASSNEGQRDNSPLHF.

This chain joins TRBV10-3 and TRBJ2-5, with 13 bases aligning to TRBD2. Germline-derived CDR1 and CDR2 are ENHRY and SYGVKD. The CDR3 sequence is 17 residues long. V shed 2 bases, J shed 1 base, and the junction held 4 bases outside the gene matches. The CDR3 DNA is TGTGCCATCAGTGAGACTAGCGGGAGGGGGTCCCAAGAGACCCAGTACTTC. Amino acids: CAISETSGRGSQETQYF.

The V gene is TRBV11-1, the J gene TRBJ2-3; D is uncertain. Trimming took 6 bases from V and 4 from J, leaving 8 bases between them. Germline V gene data show CDR1 as SGHAT and CDR2 as FQDESV (reference sequence). The CDR3 loop spans 12 amino acids. The CDR3 protein is CASSRSADTQYF. The CDR3 DNA reads as TGTGCCAGCAGTAGGAGCGCAGATACGCAGTATTTT.

The chain combines TRBV19 with TRBJ2-2; D remains unclear. The CDR3 sequence is 12 residues long. Germline lookup yields CDR1 LNHDA and CDR2 SQIVND (reference sequence). Trimming shortened V by 6 bases and J by 7 bases, and 9 bases separated the two germline ends. This CDR3 is CASRFGVGELFF. The CDR3 nucleotides are TGTGCCAGTAGGTTCGGAGTCGGGGAGCTGTTTTTT.

This sequence joins TRBV10-1 and TRBJ2-1; TRBD2 agrees at 12 bases. V lost 2 bases and J lost 8; bases outside the gene matches: 10. The CDR3 has 17 residues. Looked up from germline, CDR1 is WNHNN and CDR2 is SYGVQD (reference sequence). The CDR3 region is CASSEPMTSGRKYEQFF. The CDR3, as DNA: TGCGCCAGCAGTGAGCCAATGACTAGCGGGAGAAAGTATGAGCAGTTCTTC.

This chain connects TRBV11-2 to TRBJ1-6, with unresolved D. Germline CDR1 is SGHAT and CDR2 is FQNNGV. CDR3 length equals 11 residues. V gave up 5 bases and J gave up 7 bases, with 3 bases separating them. CDR3 amino acids: CASSQNSPLHF. The CDR3 nucleotides read TGTGCCAGCAGCCAGAATTCACCCCTCCACTTT.

The chain combines TRBV5-6 with TRBJ2-3, with a weak D call TRBD2 (5 bases). The CDR3 is made up of 13 amino acids. Germline V gives CDR1 SGHDT, CDR2 YYEEEE. The V end was cut by 3 bases, the J end by 8 bases, with 13 bases between. CDR3 region: CASSWEREGTQYF. The CDR3, as DNA: TGTGCCAGCAGCTGGGAGAGGGAAGGTACGCAGTATTTT. Full variable domain (missing parts from reference TRBV5-6 and TRBJ2-3): DAGVTQSPTHLIKTRGQQVTLRCSPKSGHDTVSWYQQALGQGPQFIFQYYEEEERQRGNFPDRFSGHQFPNYSSELNVNALLLGDSALYLCASSWEREGTQYFGPGTRLTVL.

The V gene is TRBV5-8, the J gene TRBJ2-5, with 10 nucleotides matching TRBD1. The CDR3 has 18 amino acids. V shed 4 bases, J shed 5 bases, and the junction held 17 bases outside the gene matches. CDR1 and CDR2 from the germline V gene are SGHTS and YDEGEE. In DNA, the CDR3 is TGTGCCAGCAGCCTTAAGCTGTCTTCGACAGGGGGCGAGGAGACCCAGTACTTC. Its translation: CASSLKLSSTGGEETQYF.

This chain links TRBV19 with TRBJ1-5, with D possibly TRBD1 on 6 matching bases. Trimming cost V 3 bases and J 3 bases, with 9 bases left between them. The CDR3 runs to 14 residues. Germline V gene sequence: CDR1 LNHDA, CDR2 SQIVND (reference sequence). The CDR3 loop is CASSIGQPNQPQHF. The CDR3 region has the DNA TGTGCCAGTAGTATCGGACAGCCCAATCAGCCCCAGCATTTT.

V usage is TRBV11-2 and J usage is TRBJ2-7, with D maybe TRBD1 (5 bases). The CDR3 is made up of 13 amino acids. The germline gives CDR1 SGHAT, CDR2 FQNNGV. V shed 4 bases and J shed 3 bases, with 10 bases lying between them. The CDR3 region has the DNA TGTGCCAGCAGCTCCGGACAAGACTACGAGCAGTACTTC. Protein: CASSSGQDYEQYF.

The J gene is TRBJ1-1, the V gene TRBV27, with D uncertain. Germline CDR1 reads MNHEY; CDR2 reads SMNVEV (reference sequence). Trimming shortened V by 2 bases and J by 4 bases, and 8 bases separated the two germline ends. The CDR3 loop spans 13 amino acids. CDR3 DNA sequence: TGTGCCAGCAGTTTAGAGGTTGGCACTGAAGCTTTCTTT. As protein: CASSLEVGTEAFF.

The chain combines TRBV21-1 with TRBJ2-2; the table's D call TRBD2 went unverified against the DNA. TRBV21-1 is a documented pseudogene. The CDR3 extends over 15 amino acids. CDR3 nucleotides: TGTGCCAGCATCCTTAGCGGGAGTAACACCGGGGAGCTGTTTTTT. Amino acid sequence: CASILSGSNTGELFF.

This clone was counted once. The rearrangement joins TRBV7-9 to TRBJ2-5; D is ambiguous. V lost 1 base and J lost 6, with 9 bases in between. CDR1 is SEHNR and CDR2 is FQNEAQ in the germline V gene (reference sequence). The length of the CDR3 is 13 residues. CDR3 in amino acids: CASSLDAVQTQYF. The CDR3, as DNA: TGTGCCAGCAGCTTAGACGCAGTGCAGACCCAGTACTTC.

This rearrangement joins TRBV10-3 to TRBJ2-5; TRBD2 might be the D (5 bases). This CDR3 contains 14 residues. V lost 2 bases, J lost 2 bases, and 9 bases lay in between. Germline CDR1 reads ENHRY; CDR2 reads SYGVKD. CDR3 sequence (DNA): TGTGCCATCAGTGAGGGGAGTAAACAAGAGACCCAGTACTTC. This sequence encodes CAISEGSKQETQYF.

The chain links TRBV7-6 to TRBJ1-5; 10 bases map to TRBD1. The V and J ends lost 2 bases and 7 bases, in that order; junction bases with no gene match: 17. Germline V gene sequence: CDR1 SGHVS, CDR2 FNYEAQ. The CDR3 has 19 amino acids. The CDR3 loop is CASSLRPYDDRGLGQPQHF. In DNA form, the CDR3 reads TGTGCCAGCAGCTTACGACCCTATGACGACAGGGGGCTCGGGCAGCCCCAGCATTTT.